These T cell receptor beta chains were read from a single sample in a study of Ad26.COV2.S vaccination and SARS-CoV-2 variants. The protocol was immunoSEQ multiplex PCR, while the TCRdb copy is restricted to in-frame clones and leaves out a portion. The table lists around 340,000 clones, 75% to 90% of them singletons. Sample: peripheral blood, taken in a trial of Ad26.COV2.S vaccine versus placebo. Receptors were obtained from a person aged 18-60 years who received the Ad26.COV2.S COVID-19 vaccine or a placebo. Each CDR3 is given with its conserved first and last residue. The D gene is left open where the match is weak. Not every row has a clone size; where given, it reads once, few, many or a size class.

J gene	D gene	V gene	clone size	CDR3 DNA	CDR3 protein
TRBJ2-7	TRBD1	TRBV4-1	-	TGCGCCAGCAGCCAATATCATACGGGACAGGGGACCGCTTATGATGGTGGCGAGCAGTACTTC	CASSQYHTGQGTAYDGGEQYF
TRBJ2-1	-	TRBV11-2	once	TGTGCCAGCAGCTTACAGGGGGGAGAGCAGTTCTTC	CASSLQGGEQFF
TRBJ2-1	TRBD2	TRBV7-9	-	TGTGCCAGCAGCTTATGGGAGGGAAATGAGCAGTTCTTC	CASSLWEGNEQFF
TRBJ2-2	-	TRBV5-8	-	TGTGCCAGCAGCTTGTTTTTGGGACGGAATCACACCGGGGAGCTGTTTTTT	CASSLFLGRNHTGELFF
TRBJ1-4	TRBD1	TRBV19	-	TGTGCCAGTAGTCCCGGACAGGGGGTAAATAATGAAAAACTGTTTTTT	CASSPGQGVNNEKLFF
TRBJ2-6	TRBD1	TRBV3-1/TRBV3-2	-	TGTGCCAGCAGCCCAAGCGGACAGGCTAGCTCTGGGGCCAACGTCCTGACTTTC	CASSPSGQASSGANVLTF
TRBJ1-2	TRBD1	TRBV7-2	-	TGTGCCAGCAGTTTAAACCCAACGGGACAGATAAACTATGGCTACACCTTC	CASSLNPTGQINYGYTF
TRBJ2-7	TRBD1	TRBV19	-	TGTGCCAGTAGTAAGAGACAGGGTGATGGACAGCAGTACTTC	CASSKRQGDGQQYF
TRBJ1-5	-	TRBV19	-	TGTGCCAGTAGTAGGAGACCGATCAATCAGCCCCAGCATTTT	CASSRRPINQPQHF
TRBJ1-2	TRBD1	TRBV7-8	-	TGTGCCAGCAGCTTAGACCGGACAGGGGGCTACACCTTC	CASSLDRTGGYTF
TRBJ2-7	-	TRBV5-6	-	TGTGCCAGCAGCTTGGATGGAGCTACCTACGAGCAGTACTTC	CASSLDGATYEQYF
TRBJ1-5	-	TRBV16	-	TGTGCCAGCAGCCATGCCGGCAGGGGCAATCAGCCCCAGCATTTT	CASSHAGRGNQPQHF
TRBJ2-1	-	TRBV2	-	TGTGCCAGCAGTGACCAGGGACTGAATGAGCAGTTCTTC	CASSDQGLNEQFF
TRBJ2-1	-	TRBV2	-	TGTGCCAGCAGTGAGCGAAAGGGTGAGCAGTTCTTC	CASSERKGEQFF
TRBJ1-1	TRBD1	TRBV9	-	TGTGCCAGCAGCGTAGGGGACAGGTCGATCAGAACTGAAGCTTTCTTT	CASSVGDRSIRTEAFF
TRBJ2-6	-	TRBV5-1	-	TGCGCCAGCAGCTCCCAGGGCTCTGGGGCCAACGTCCTGACTTTC	CASSSQGSGANVLTF
TRBJ1-5	TRBD1	TRBV15	once	TGTGCCACCAGCAGAGATTCTGCCGGGACAGGGAATCAGCCCCAGCATTTT	CATSRDSAGTGNQPQHF
TRBJ1-3	-	TRBV2	-	TGTGCCAGCAGGGAACAGGTCTCTGGAAACACCATATATTTT	CASREQVSGNTIYF
TRBJ2-7	TRBD2	TRBV28	-	TGTGCCAGCGGTATAGCGGGGGTCGCCTACGAGCAGTACTTC	CASGIAGVAYEQYF
TRBJ1-1	-	TRBV10-1	few	TGCGCCAGCAGTGACTATACAGACCTAGAAGGGAACACTGAAGCTTTCTTT	CASSDYTDLEGNTEAFF
TRBJ1-3	-	TRBV14	-	TGTGCCAGCAGTCGGGGGAGTGCTGGAAACACCATATATTTT	CASSRGSAGNTIYF
TRBJ2-5	-	TRBV2	-	TGTGCCAGCAGCCCAAATAACAGGTTCCAAGAGACCCAGTACTTC	CASSPNNRFQETQYF
TRBJ1-3	-	TRBV7-2	-	TGTGCCAGCAGCAGACTGGGCAGGGAAAGCTCTGGAAACACCATATATTTT	CASSRLGRESSGNTIYF
TRBJ1-5	-	TRBV7-9	-	TGTGCCAGCAGCTCGGGACGGCGGCGTCAGCCCCAGCATTTT	CASSSGRRRQPQHF
TRBJ2-7	TRBD1	TRBV29-1	-	TGCAGCGTCCGGGACAGGGGTAGGGAGCAGTACTTC	CSVRDRGREQYF
TRBJ1-4	TRBD1	TRBV6-6	-	TGTGCCAGCAGTAAAGGACAGGGAAGGGAAAAACTGTTTTTT	CASSKGQGREKLFF
TRBJ1-3	TRBD1	TRBV5-5	-	TGTGCCAGCAGCCCTGGACAGGGGGCAGGAAACACCATATATTTT	CASSPGQGAGNTIYF
TRBJ2-2	-	TRBV6-1	-	TGTGCCAGCAGTGAATCGGGGGTCACCGGGGAGCTGTTTTTT	CASSESGVTGELFF
TRBJ2-1	-	TRBV19	-	TGTGCCAGTCATCCGGGGAGCTCCTACAATGAGCAGTTCTTC	CASHPGSSYNEQFF
TRBJ2-2	-	TRBV10-2	-	TGCGCCAGCAGTGGGGATTTCGCCGGGGAGCTGTTTTTT	CASSGDFAGELFF
TRBJ2-7	TRBD2	TRBV10-3	few	TGTGCCATCAAAGGGGGGACTAGCGGGCGCTGGTCCTACGAGCAGTACTTC	CAIKGGTSGRWSYEQYF
TRBJ2-7	-	TRBV6-5	-	TGTGCCAGCAGCCAGTATTTGGGACAAGCCTACGAGCAGTACTTC	CASSQYLGQAYEQYF
TRBJ2-3	-	TRBV5-6	-	TGTGCCAGCAGCGCGGGCACAGATACGCAGTATTTT	CASSAGTDTQYF
TRBJ1-6	-	TRBV19	-	TGTGCCAGTAGTAGACCCGGCGGTTCACCCCTCCACTTT	CASSRPGGSPLHF
TRBJ2-3	-	TRBV27	-	TGTGCCAGCAGTTTGTCCCTTAGCACAGATACGCAGTATTTT	CASSLSLSTDTQYF
TRBJ1-5	-	TRBV9	-	TGTGCCAGCAGCGTAGACAGCGCCGGCAATCAGCCCCAGCATTTT	CASSVDSAGNQPQHF
TRBJ2-1	-	TRBV27	-	TGTGCCAGGGTGACTCTCTGGAGGGCCAGATGGGAGCAGTTCTTC	CARVTLWRARWEQFF
TRBJ2-1	-	TRBV5-8	-	TGTGCCAGCAGCCCATACAGGGGAGGGTACAATGAGCAGTTCTTC	CASSPYRGGYNEQFF
TRBJ2-7	TRBD2	TRBV19	-	TGTGCCAGTAGTCCGACTAGCGGGAACATCGAGCAGTACTTC	CASSPTSGNIEQYF
TRBJ2-5	TRBD1	TRBV5-1	-	TGCGCCAGCAGCCAAGACACAGGGGACGAGACCCAGTACTTC	CASSQDTGDETQYF
TRBJ1-5	-	TRBV6-6	-	TGTGCCAGCAGCCTGACAGGTCGGGGATCAGGTCAGCCCCAGCATTTT	CASSLTGRGSGQPQHF
TRBJ1-5	-	TRBV5-8	-	TGTGCCAGCAGCGGCAGGGGATACAATCAGCCCCAGCATTTT	CASSGRGYNQPQHF
TRBJ1-5	-	TRBV12-3/TRBV12-4	-	TGTGCCAGCACCCGGACAGGCAATCAGCCCCAGCATTTT	CASTRTGNQPQHF
TRBJ1-1	-	TRBV15	-	TGTGCCACCAGCAGAGACAGTGAAGCTTTCTTT	CATSRDSEAFF
TRBJ2-1	-	TRBV6-2/TRBV6-3	-	TGTGCCAGCAGTTACTCGGATTCCACGTACAATGAGCAGTTCTTC	CASSYSDSTYNEQFF
TRBJ1-1	-	TRBV13	-	TGTGCCAGCAGCTTAGGCGGGCGGCGCACTGAAGCTTTCTTT	CASSLGGRRTEAFF
TRBJ1-1	TRBD1	TRBV7-3	-	TGTGCCAGCAGCCATCAGGGGGAGAACACTGAAGCTTTCTTT	CASSHQGENTEAFF
TRBJ2-5	-	TRBV7-2	-	TGTGCCAGCAGTTTGGGGGCACAAATCCAAGAGACCCAGTACTTC	CASSLGAQIQETQYF
TRBJ2-4	-	TRBV5-1	-	TGCGCCAGCAGCTTGGATGGCACAGGGAGTGACATTCAGTACTTC	CASSLDGTGSDIQYF
TRBJ1-6	TRBD1	TRBV4-2	-	TGTGCCAGCAGCCTTATCGCCGGGACAGGACTAAATTCACCCCTCCACTTT	CASSLIAGTGLNSPLHF
TRBJ2-3	TRBD1	TRBV7-9	-	TGTGCCAGCAGCTTTGTGACAGGGGGGACAGATACGCAGTATTTT	CASSFVTGGTDTQYF
TRBJ1-2	-	TRBV4-3	-	TGCGCCAGCAGCCAAGCACGGAACTATGGCTACACCTTC	CASSQARNYGYTF